This section outlines one T cell receptor beta chain sequence together with its context. Libraries were prepared by immunoSEQ multiplex PCR; TCRdb keeps only in-frame clonotypes and omits some of them. The sample shows around 20,000 clones, around nine tenths of them seen only once. These data belong to a study of blood T cell repertoires in COVID-19. Germline CDR1 and CDR2: MGHDK and SYGVNS. This CDR3 has 12 residues. The V gene end was trimmed by 7 bases and the J gene end by 8 bases; junction bases not matched to a gene: 4. The specimen was peripheral blood. The chain is built from TRBV25-1 and TRBJ1-2; 10 positions agree with TRBD1. The clonotype comes from a human donor in a cohort sampled during active COVID-19. DNA of the CDR3: TGTGCCAGCATGGACAGGGGGGACGGCTACACCTTC. Translating it yields CASMDRGDGYTF.